The clone carrying this T cell receptor (beta chain) was seen repeatedly, ten times or more. The antigen is not known. Unique molecular identifiers were in the cDNA, with template-switch universal primer binding. TCRdb re-called the 5' RACE reads with MiXCR, one entry per CDR3 protein. The data hold around 1.7 million distinct CDR3 sequences, with roughly 35% observed a single time. Among all donors, each was a healthy Caucasian. This sample was included in a study of identical twins. Study-wide results and limits: Twins' surplus sharing was weaker for beta out-of-frame sequences.

This CDR3 is built from 16 residues. Looked up from germline, CDR1 is SGHRS and CDR2 is YFSETQ. The ends lost 5 bases at V and 1 base at J; junction bases unmatched: 4. The chain has TRBV5-1 and TRBJ2-3; TRBD2 aligns across 13 bases. The receptor comes from a newborn girl in good health. The sample was cord blood. CDR3 sequence (DNA): TGCGCCAGCAGGTGGACTAGCGGGAGTCGCACAGATACGCAGTATTTT. It specifies CASRWTSGSRTDTQYF.